The sequence of this TCR beta chain was determined in a study of blood T cells in healthy people across ages. Study outcomes and limitations: Because sorting was not performed, PBMCs prevented conclusive naive versus antigen-experienced comparison.

Regarding this clonotype: Antigen specificity is unknown. An end of the junction does not agree with germline; a read error may underlie this.

Using a J-beta primer mix together with a sample-barcoded 5' primer, a second PCR was run for about 7 to 12 cycles. TCRdb analysed the 5' RACE reads with MiXCR anew, one entry per CDR3 protein. The sample holds under 800,000 distinct CDR3 sequences, over 20% seen once. The source of this sequence is a man between 65 and 85 years old in good health. Sequences were obtained from blood.

The CDR3, as DNA: TGCAGTGCTAGAGCGCCGGGGTTGTACGAGCAGTGCTTC. Protein: CSARAPGLYEQCF. The rearrangement links TRBV20-1 to TRBJ2-5, with a tentative D call TRBD2 (5 bases). Germline assignment: CDR1 DFQATT and CDR2 SNEGSKA (reference sequence). This CDR3 has 13 residues.